Following are 11 T cell receptor beta chains from one sample sequenced in a study of identical twins. MiXCR, run by TCRdb on the 5' RACE reads, gives a single entry per CDR3 protein. The data contain roughly 690,000 distinct CDR3 sequences, 21% of them singletons. The data also belong to a second study, concerning T cells expressing NK-cell markers.

Source material: PBMCs. These receptors originate from a woman between 18 and 29 years old in good health.

V and J are TRBV6-2 or TRBV6-3 and TRBJ2-2; D is ambiguous. V was pared by 2 bases and J by 7 bases, with 5 bases between. This CDR3 has 12 residues. Per germline, CDR1 MNHEY and CDR2 SVGEGT. The CDR3 DNA reads TGTGCCAGCAGTTACCGCTTCGGGGAGCTGTTTTTT. Its protein product is CASSYRFGELFF.

This clonotype was detected ten times or more. The chain employs TRBV10-3 and TRBJ1-5; D is uncertain. V was clipped by 4 bases and J by 0 bases, with 1 base between them. The CDR3 runs to 12 residues. Germline V lookup: CDR1 ENHRY, CDR2 SYGVKD. CDR3 DNA sequence: TGTGCCATCAGTGGTAGCAATCAGCCCCAGCATTTT. It is translated as CAISGSNQPQHF.

This clonotype was seen only a few times. The gene calls are TRBV29-1 and TRBJ1-2; D gene ambiguous. CDR3 length: 17 amino acids. Germline assignment: CDR1 SQVTM and CDR2 ANQGSEA. Between the trimmed V and J ends, which lost 1 base and 0 bases, there was a span of 18 bases. The CDR3 DNA reads as TGCAGCGTTGAAGGGGAGGTCGGGGAGTCCTCTAACTATGGCTACACCTTC. Protein product: CSVEGEVGESSNYGYTF. The full variable domain, its missing parts supplied by reference TRBV29-1 and TRBJ1-2, is SAVISQKPSRDICQRGTSLTIQCQVDSQVTMMFWYRQQPGQSLTLIATANQGSEATYESGFVIDKFPISRPNLTFSTLTVSNMSPEDSSIYLCSVEGEVGESSNYGYTFGSGTRLTVV.

V usage is TRBV7-9 and J usage is TRBJ1-2; 7 bases are a match to TRBD1. V dropped 5 bases and J dropped 4; count of bases not matched to a gene: 7. CDR3 length equals 14 residues. Germline V CDR1 and CDR2: SEHNR, FQNEAQ (reference sequence). The CDR3 is CASSGTGTVYGYTF. The CDR3 nucleotides read TGTGCCAGCAGCGGAACCGGGACAGTCTATGGCTACACCTTC.

V is TRBV6-6 and J is TRBJ2-1; D unresolved. The CDR3 is 12 residues long. The germline CDR1 and CDR2 sequences are MNHNY and SVGAGI (reference sequence). Deletions cut 2 bases from V and 6 bases from J, with 5 bases between. In DNA form, the CDR3 reads TGTGCCAGCAGTTACGATAGCAATGAGCAGTTCTTC. Translating it yields CASSYDSNEQFF.

This clonotype was counted ten times or more. The V call is TRBV27, the J call TRBJ2-7; D perhaps matches TRBD1 (5 bases). Looked up from germline, CDR1 is MNHEY and CDR2 is SMNVEV (reference sequence). This CDR3 is 13 amino acids long. Trimming cost V 3 bases and J 3 bases, with 9 bases left between them. The CDR3 spells CASSLTVYYEQYF. CDR3 in DNA: TGTGCCAGCAGTTTGACAGTCTACTACGAGCAGTACTTC.

This sequence joins TRBV5-1 and TRBJ2-7; TRBD1 matches 7 bases. The CDR3 spans 13 residues. CDR1 is SGHRS and CDR2 is YFSETQ in the germline V gene. The V gene end was trimmed by 4 bases and the J gene end by 5 bases; junction bases not matched to a gene: 6. The CDR3 loop reads CASSTTTGDEQYF. The CDR3 DNA reads as TGCGCCAGCAGCACGACTACAGGGGACGAGCAGTACTTC. Combining the CDR3 with reference TRBV5-1 and TRBJ2-7 gives the whole variable domain KAGVTQTPRYLIKTRGQQVTLSCSPISGHRSVSWYQQTPGQGLQFLFEYFSETQRNKGNFPGRFSGRQFSNSRSEMNVSTLELGDSALYLCASSTTTGDEQYFGPGTRLTVT.

This chain connects TRBV7-9 to TRBJ2-7, with a weak D call TRBD1 (6 bases). This CDR3 has 11 residues. CDR1 is SEHNR and CDR2 is FQNEAQ in the germline V gene (reference sequence). V was pared by 1 base and J by 10 bases, with 8 bases between. In DNA, the CDR3 is TGTGCCAGCAGCTTAGACAGGGTCCAGTACTTC. This gives the protein CASSLDRVQYF.

This clonotype has only a few counts. This chain uses TRBV5-1 with TRBJ2-1, with TRBD1 matching 12 bases. The CDR3 totals 18 residues. V trimming: 4 bases; J trimming: 8 bases; junction bases outside the gene matches: 16. The germline V gene encodes CDR1 SGHRS and CDR2 YFSETQ. CDR3 bases: TGCGCCAGCAGCGCACAGGCTCCGGGACAGGGGGCTTTGGATGAGCAGTTCTTC. Its translation: CASSAQAPGQGALDEQFF.

The chain is built from TRBV20-1 and TRBJ2-1; 7 bases are a match to TRBD2. The CDR3 spans 13 residues. Losses at the gene ends were 0 bases for V and 15 bases for J; bases not matched to a gene: 11. Germline V lookup: CDR1 DFQATT, CDR2 SNEGSKA (reference sequence). For the CDR3, the DNA is TGCAGTGCTAGAGAGTTGCAATGGGGACTAAGGTTCTTC. Protein sequence: CSARELQWGLRFF.

This chain links TRBV29-1 with TRBJ2-1; TRBD2 matches 12 bases. There are 14 residues in the CDR3. Per the germline V gene, CDR1 is SQVTM and CDR2 is ANQGSEA. Trimming took 6 bases from V and 5 from J; bases not matched to a gene: 5. This CDR3 reads CSVTSGGRDNEQFF. In DNA, the CDR3 is TGCAGCGTCACTAGCGGGGGGCGAGACAATGAGCAGTTCTTC.